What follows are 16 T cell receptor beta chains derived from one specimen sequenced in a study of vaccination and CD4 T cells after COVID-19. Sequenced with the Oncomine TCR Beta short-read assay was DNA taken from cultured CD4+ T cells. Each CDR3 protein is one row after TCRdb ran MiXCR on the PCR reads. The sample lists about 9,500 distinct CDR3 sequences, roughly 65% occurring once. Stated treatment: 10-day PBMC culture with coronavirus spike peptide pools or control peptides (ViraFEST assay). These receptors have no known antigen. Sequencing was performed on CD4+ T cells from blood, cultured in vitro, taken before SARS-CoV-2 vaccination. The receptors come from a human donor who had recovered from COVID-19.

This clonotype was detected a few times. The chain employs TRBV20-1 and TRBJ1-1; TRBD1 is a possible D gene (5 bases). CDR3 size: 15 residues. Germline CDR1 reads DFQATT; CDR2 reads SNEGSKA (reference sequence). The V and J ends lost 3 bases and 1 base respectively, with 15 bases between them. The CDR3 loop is CSARETRVANTEAFF. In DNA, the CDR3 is TGCAGTGCTAGGGAGACCAGGGTAGCGAACACTGAAGCTTTCTTT.

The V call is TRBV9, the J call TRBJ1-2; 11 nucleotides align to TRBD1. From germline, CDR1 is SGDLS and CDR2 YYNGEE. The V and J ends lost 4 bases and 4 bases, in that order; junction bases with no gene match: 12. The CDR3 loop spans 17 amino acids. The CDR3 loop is CASSPGQGARNLYGYTF. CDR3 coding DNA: TGTGCCAGCAGCCCCGGACAGGGGGCGCGTAACCTCTATGGCTACACCTTC.

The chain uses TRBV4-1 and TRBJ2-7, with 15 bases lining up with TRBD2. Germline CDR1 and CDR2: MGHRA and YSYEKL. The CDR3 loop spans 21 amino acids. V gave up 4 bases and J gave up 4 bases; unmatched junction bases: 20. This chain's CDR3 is CASSRLTAAGLAGGPGYEQYF. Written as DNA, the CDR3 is TGCGCCAGCAGCCGACTTACCGCCGCCGGACTAGCGGGAGGGCCGGGGTACGAGCAGTACTTC.

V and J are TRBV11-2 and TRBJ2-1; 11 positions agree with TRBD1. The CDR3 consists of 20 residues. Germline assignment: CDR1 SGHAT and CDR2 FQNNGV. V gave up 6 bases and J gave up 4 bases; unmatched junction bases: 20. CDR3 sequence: CASRAKRFIPGQGVYNEQFF. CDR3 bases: TGTGCCAGCAGAGCAAAACGCTTCATACCGGGACAGGGGGTTTACAATGAGCAGTTCTTC.

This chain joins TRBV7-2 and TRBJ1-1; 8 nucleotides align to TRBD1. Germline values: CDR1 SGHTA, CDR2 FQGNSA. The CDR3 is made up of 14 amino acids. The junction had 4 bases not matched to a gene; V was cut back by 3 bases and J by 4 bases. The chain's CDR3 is CASSFQGAGTEAFF. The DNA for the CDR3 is TGTGCCAGCAGCTTTCAGGGGGCAGGCACTGAAGCTTTCTTT.

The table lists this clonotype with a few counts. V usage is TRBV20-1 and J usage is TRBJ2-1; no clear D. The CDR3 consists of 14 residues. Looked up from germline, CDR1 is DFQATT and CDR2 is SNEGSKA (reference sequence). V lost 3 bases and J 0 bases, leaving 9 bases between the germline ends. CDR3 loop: CSASWPPSYNEQFF. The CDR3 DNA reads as TGCAGTGCTAGTTGGCCACCCTCCTACAATGAGCAGTTCTTC.

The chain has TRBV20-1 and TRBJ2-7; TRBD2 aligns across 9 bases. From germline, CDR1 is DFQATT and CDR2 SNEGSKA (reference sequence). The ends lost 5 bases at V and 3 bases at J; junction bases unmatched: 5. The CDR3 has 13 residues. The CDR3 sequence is CSAGGSGSYEQYF. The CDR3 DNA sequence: TGCAGTGCTGGCGGTAGCGGGAGCTACGAGCAGTACTTC.

The DNA of the CDR3 is TGTGCCAGCAGTGCTAGCGGGACAGATACGCAGTATTTT. Protein product: CASSASGTDTQYF. The chain employs TRBV6-4 and TRBJ2-3; 8 positions match TRBD2. Germline V lookup: CDR1 MRHNA, CDR2 SNTAGT. The length of the CDR3 is 13 residues. Germline trimming cut 4 bases from V and 3 bases from J; bases unmatched to any gene: 0.

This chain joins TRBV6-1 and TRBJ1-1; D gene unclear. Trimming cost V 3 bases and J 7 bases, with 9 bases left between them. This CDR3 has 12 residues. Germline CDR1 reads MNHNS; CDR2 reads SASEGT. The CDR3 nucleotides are TGTGCCAGCAGTGAGAGTCGGGATGAAGCTTTCTTT. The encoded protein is CASSESRDEAFF.

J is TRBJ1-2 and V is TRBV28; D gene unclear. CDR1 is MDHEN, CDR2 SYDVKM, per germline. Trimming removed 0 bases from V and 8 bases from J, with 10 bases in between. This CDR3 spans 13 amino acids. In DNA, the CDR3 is TGTGCCAGCAGTTTATGGGCCAGTAACGGCTACACCTTC. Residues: CASSLWASNGYTF.

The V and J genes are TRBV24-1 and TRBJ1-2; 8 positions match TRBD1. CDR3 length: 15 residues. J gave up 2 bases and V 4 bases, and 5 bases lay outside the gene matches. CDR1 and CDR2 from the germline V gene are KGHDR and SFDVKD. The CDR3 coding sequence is TGTGCCACCAGTGAACCCGGGACAGGCAACTATGGCTACACCTTC. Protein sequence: CATSEPGTGNYGYTF.

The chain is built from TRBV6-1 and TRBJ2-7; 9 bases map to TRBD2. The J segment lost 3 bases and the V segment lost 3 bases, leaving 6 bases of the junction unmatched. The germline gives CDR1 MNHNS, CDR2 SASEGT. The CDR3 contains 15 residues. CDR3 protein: CASSERPSGNYEQYF. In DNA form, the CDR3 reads TGTGCCAGCAGTGAGAGGCCTAGCGGGAACTACGAGCAGTACTTC.

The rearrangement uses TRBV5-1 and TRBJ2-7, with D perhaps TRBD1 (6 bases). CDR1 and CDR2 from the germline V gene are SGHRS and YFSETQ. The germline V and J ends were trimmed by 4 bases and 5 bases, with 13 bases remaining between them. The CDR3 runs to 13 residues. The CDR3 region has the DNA TGCGCCAGCAGCAACTTACAGGGCAACGAGCAGTACTTC. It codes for CASSNLQGNEQYF.

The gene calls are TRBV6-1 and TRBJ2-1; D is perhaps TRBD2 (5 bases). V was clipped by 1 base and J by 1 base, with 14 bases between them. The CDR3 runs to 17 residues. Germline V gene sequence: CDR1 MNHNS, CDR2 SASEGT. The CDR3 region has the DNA TGTGCCAGCAGTGAAGTGGAGTGGAGCGGATCCTACAATGAGCAGTTCTTC. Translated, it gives CASSEVEWSGSYNEQFF.

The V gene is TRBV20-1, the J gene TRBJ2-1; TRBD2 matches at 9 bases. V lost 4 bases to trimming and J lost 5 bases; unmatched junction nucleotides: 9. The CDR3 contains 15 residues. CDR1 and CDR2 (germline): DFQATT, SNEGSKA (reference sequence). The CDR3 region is CSAMNSGSLDNEQFF. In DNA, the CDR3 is TGCAGTGCTATGAATAGCGGGAGTCTGGACAATGAGCAGTTCTTC.

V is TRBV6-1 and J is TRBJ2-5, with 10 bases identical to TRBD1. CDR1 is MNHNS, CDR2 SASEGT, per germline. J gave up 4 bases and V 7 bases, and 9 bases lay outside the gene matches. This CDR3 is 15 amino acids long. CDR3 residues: CASTIRTGGGETQYF. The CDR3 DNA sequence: TGTGCCAGCACTATTCGGACAGGGGGGGGAGAGACCCAGTACTTC.